These 8 T cell receptor beta chains originate from one sample sequenced in a study of cytotoxic CD8 clonotypes in ibrutinib-treated CLL. Assay used: immunoSEQ multiplex PCR; TCRdb lists only in-frame clones, some missing. This sample has some 200,000 clones, with 79% found just once. The source material was PBMCs, sampled after 12 months of ibrutinib treatment. These receptors originate from a human donor with chronic lymphocytic leukemia.

The rearrangement uses TRBV9 and TRBJ2-3; D is ambiguous. Germline CDR1 is SGDLS and CDR2 is YYNGEE. The length of the CDR3 is 13 residues. V gave up 4 bases and J gave up 5 bases, with 11 bases separating them. The CDR3 loop is CASSPPVGDTQYF. The CDR3 DNA follows: TGTGCCAGCAGCCCCCCAGTGGGAGATACGCAGTATTTT.

This clone showed up just a few times. CDR3 nucleotides: TGTGCCAGCAGTGAAGAAGGGGCGGGCGAGCAGTACTTC. Protein: CASSEEGAGEQYF. The rearrangement uses TRBV6-5 and TRBJ2-7; D may correspond to TRBD1 or TRBD2 (5 bases each). The CDR3 loop spans 13 amino acids. Per the germline V gene, CDR1 is MNHEY and CDR2 is SVGAGI. The ends were cut back, 5 bases at V and 6 bases at J, with 14 bases in the middle.

This clone appeared once. The chain recombines TRBV18 with TRBJ2-1; perhaps TRBD2 as D (5 bases). Germline CDR1 reads KGHSH; CDR2 reads LQKENI. Trimming pared 2 bases from V and 8 bases from J, leaving 19 bases between. There are 16 residues in the CDR3. The CDR3 DNA reads as TGTGCCAGCTCACCAACGATCGGAGGCCTCTTCGATGAGCAGTTCTTC. Amino acids: CASSPTIGGLFDEQFF.

The genes are TRBV2 and TRBJ2-5; TRBD2 aligns across 7 bases. There are 14 residues in the CDR3. In germline, CDR1 is SNHLY, CDR2 FYNNEI. The J segment lost 1 base and the V segment lost 8 bases, leaving 7 bases of the junction unmatched. CDR3 coding DNA: TGTGCCAGCGGGGGGGACGTCCCCCAAGAGACCCAGTACTTC. It yields the protein CASGGDVPQETQYF.

V and J are TRBV4-1 and TRBJ1-3; no clear D. The V end was cut by 4 bases, the J end by 6 bases, with 10 bases between. CDR1 is MGHRA and CDR2 is YSYEKL in the germline V gene. This CDR3 has 13 residues. As DNA, the CDR3 is TGCGCCAGCAGCCCCGCCCGGGCAAACACCATATATTTT. Translating gives CASSPARANTIYF.

CDR3 nucleotides: TGTGCCAGCTCACCGGGGACAGGGACGCGCAATCAGCCCCAGCATTTT. This gives the protein CASSPGTGTRNQPQHF. The chain joins TRBV18 to TRBJ1-5, with 9 nucleotides matching TRBD1. The germline gives CDR1 KGHSH, CDR2 LQKENI. The CDR3 loop spans 16 amino acids. V lost 3 bases to trimming and J lost 2 bases; unmatched junction nucleotides: 5.

This sequence joins TRBV4-1 and TRBJ2-7; D possibly corresponds to TRBD1 (5 bases). Germline values: CDR1 MGHRA, CDR2 YSYEKL. The CDR3 totals 16 residues. The ends were cut back, 0 bases at V and 3 bases at J, with 15 bases in the middle. The CDR3 DNA reads as TGCGCCAGCAGCCAAGACAGGGTAGTGTTTGGCTACGAGCAGTACTTC. This codes for CASSQDRVVFGYEQYF.

The V and J genes are TRBV28 and TRBJ2-6, with TRBD1 as a possible D gene (6 bases). The V end was cut by 3 bases, the J end by 0 bases, with 15 bases between. There are 18 residues in the CDR3. The germline CDR1 and CDR2 sequences are MDHEN and SYDVKM. The CDR3 loop reads CASSLAGTSDSGANVLTF. DNA for the CDR3: TGTGCCAGCAGTTTGGCCGGGACATCCGACTCTGGGGCCAACGTCCTGACTTTC.